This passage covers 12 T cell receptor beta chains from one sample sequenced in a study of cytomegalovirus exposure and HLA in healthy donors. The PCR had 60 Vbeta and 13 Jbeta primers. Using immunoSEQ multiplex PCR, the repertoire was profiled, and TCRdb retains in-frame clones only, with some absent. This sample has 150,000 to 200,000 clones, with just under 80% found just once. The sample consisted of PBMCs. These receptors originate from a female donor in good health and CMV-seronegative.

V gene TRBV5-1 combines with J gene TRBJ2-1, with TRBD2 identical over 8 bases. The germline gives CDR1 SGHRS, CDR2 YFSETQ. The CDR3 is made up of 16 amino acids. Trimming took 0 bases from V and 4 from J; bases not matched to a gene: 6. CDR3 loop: CASSLVLAGGYNEQFF. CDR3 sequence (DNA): TGCGCCAGCAGCTTGGTTCTGGCGGGAGGTTACAATGAGCAGTTCTTC.

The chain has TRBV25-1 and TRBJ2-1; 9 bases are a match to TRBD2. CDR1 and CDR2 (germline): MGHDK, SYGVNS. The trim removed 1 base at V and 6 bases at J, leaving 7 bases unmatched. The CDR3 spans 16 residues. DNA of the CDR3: TGTGCCAGCAGTGAATGGGGCGGGAGGGATTTCAATGAGCAGTTCTTC. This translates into CASSEWGGRDFNEQFF.

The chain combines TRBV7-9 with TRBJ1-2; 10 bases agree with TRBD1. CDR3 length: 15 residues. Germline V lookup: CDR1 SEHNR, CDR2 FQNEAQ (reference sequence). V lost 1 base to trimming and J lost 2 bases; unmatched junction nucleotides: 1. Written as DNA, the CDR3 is TGTGCCAGCAGCTTAGGGGGACAGGGGAACTATGGCTACACCTTC. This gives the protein CASSLGGQGNYGYTF.

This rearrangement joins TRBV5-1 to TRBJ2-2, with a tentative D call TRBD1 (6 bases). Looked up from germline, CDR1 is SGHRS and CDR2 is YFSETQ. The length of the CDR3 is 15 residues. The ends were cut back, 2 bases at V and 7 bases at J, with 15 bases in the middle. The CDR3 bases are TGCGCCAGCAGCTTTATATCAGGGGAGATCGGGGAGCTGTTTTTT. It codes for CASSFISGEIGELFF.

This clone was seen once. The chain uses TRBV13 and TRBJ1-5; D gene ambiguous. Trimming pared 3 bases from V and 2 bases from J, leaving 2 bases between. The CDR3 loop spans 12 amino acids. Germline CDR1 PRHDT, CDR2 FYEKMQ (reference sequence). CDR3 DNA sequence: TGTGCCAGCAGCTTCGGCAATCAGCCCCAGCATTTT. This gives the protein CASSFGNQPQHF.

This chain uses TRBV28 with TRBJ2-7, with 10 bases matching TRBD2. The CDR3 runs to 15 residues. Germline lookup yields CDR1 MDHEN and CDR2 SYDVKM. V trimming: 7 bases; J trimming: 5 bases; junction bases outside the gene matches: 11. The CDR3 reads CASNGGGTSENEQYF. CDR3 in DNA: TGTGCCAGCAACGGGGGGGGGACTAGCGAGAACGAGCAGTACTTC.

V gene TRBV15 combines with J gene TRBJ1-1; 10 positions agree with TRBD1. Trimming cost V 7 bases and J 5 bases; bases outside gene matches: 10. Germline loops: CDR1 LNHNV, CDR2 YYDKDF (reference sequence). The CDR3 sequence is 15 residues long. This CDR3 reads CATMTDRGYLTEAFF. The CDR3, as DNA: TGTGCCACCATGACGGACAGGGGGTATCTAACTGAAGCTTTCTTT.

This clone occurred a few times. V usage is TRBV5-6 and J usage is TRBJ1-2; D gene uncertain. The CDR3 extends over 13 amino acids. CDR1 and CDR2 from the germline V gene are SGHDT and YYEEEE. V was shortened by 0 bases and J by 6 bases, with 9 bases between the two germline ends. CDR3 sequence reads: CASSLGQINGYTF. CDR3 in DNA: TGTGCCAGCAGCTTGGGGCAGATCAATGGCTACACCTTC.

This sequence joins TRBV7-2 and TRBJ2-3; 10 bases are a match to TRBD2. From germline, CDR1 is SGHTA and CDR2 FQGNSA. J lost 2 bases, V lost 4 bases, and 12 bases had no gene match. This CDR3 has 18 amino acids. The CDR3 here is CASSYSSSGRSNTDTQYF. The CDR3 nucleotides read TGTGCCAGCAGCTACAGTTCTAGCGGGAGATCAAACACAGATACGCAGTATTTT.

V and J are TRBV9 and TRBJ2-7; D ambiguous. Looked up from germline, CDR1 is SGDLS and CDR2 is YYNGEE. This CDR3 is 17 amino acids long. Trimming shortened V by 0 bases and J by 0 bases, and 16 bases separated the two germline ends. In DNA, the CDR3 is TGTGCCAGCAGCGTAGGAGTCGGCGGAACCTTCTCCTACGAGCAGTACTTC. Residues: CASSVGVGGTFSYEQYF.

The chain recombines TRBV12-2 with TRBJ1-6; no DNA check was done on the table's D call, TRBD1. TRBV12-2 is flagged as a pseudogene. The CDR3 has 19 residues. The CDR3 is CASRLDGQGAHSYNSPLHF. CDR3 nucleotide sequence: TGTGCAAGTCGCTTAGATGGACAGGGGGCGCATTCCTATAATTCACCCCTCCACTTT.

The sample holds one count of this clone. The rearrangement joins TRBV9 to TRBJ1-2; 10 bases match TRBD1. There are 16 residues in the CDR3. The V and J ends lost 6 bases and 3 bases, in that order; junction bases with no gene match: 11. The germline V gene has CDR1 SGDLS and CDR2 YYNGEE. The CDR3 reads CASTEGGQGRYYGYTF. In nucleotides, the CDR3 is TGTGCCAGCACTGAAGGGGGACAGGGGCGATACTATGGCTACACCTTC.